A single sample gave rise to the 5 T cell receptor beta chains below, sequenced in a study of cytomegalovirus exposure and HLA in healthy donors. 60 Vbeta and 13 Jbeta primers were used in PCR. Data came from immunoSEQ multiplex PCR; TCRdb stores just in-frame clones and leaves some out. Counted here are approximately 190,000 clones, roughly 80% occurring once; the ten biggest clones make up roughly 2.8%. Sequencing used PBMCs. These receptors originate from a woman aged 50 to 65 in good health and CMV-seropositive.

The CDR3 region is CASSFPGRVQPQHF. Here the CDR3 DNA reads TGTGCCAGCAGCTTCCCAGGGAGGGTGCAGCCCCAGCATTTT. The rearrangement joins TRBV7-8 to TRBJ1-5; the D gene is possibly TRBD1 (5 bases). CDR1 is SGHVS, CDR2 FQNEAQ, per germline. V shed 3 bases and J shed 7 bases, with 13 bases lying between them. The CDR3 is made up of 14 amino acids.

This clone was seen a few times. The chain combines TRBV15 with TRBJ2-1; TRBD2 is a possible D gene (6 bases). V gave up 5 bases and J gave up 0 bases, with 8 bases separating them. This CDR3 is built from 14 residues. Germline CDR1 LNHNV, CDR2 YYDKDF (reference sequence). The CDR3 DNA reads TGTGCCACCAGCCAGGGAGGCTCCTACAATGAGCAGTTCTTC. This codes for CATSQGGSYNEQFF.

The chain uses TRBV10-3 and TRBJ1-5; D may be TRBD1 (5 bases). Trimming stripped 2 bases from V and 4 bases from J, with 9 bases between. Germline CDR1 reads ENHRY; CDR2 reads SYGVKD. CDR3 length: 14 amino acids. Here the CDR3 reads CAISEGGVNQPQHF. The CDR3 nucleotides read TGTGCCATCAGTGAGGGGGGGGTAAATCAGCCCCAGCATTTT.

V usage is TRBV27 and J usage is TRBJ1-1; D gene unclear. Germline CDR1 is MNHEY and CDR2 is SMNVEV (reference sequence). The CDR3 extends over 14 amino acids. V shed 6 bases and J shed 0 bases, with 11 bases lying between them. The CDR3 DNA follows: TGTGCCAGCAGCCCCCGGGAGGTGAACACTGAAGCTTTCTTT. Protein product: CASSPREVNTEAFF.

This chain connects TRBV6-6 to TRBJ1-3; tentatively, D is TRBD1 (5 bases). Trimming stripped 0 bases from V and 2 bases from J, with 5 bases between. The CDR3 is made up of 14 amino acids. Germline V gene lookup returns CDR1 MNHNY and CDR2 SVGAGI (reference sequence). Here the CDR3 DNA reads TGTGCCAGCAGTTACTCGACAGCTGGAAACACCATATATTTT. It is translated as CASSYSTAGNTIYF.